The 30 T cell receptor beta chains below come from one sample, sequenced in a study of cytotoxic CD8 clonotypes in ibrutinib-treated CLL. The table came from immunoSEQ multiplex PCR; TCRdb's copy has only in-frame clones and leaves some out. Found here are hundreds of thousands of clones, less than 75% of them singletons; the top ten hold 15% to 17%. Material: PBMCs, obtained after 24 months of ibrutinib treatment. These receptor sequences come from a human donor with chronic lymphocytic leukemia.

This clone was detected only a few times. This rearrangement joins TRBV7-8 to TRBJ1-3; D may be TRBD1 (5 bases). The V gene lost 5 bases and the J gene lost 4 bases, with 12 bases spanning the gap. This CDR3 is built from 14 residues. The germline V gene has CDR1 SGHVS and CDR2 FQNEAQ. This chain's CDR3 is CASSPQGGGNTIYF. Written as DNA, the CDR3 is TGTGCCAGCAGCCCGCAGGGTGGAGGAAACACCATATATTTT.

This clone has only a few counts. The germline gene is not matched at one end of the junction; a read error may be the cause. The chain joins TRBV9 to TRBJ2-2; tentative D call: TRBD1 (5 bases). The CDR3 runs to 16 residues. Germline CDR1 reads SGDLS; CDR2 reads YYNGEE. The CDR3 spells CASTVGAGQGTGELFF. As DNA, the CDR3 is TGTGCCAGCACCGTAGGGGCAGGTCAGGGCACCGGGGAGCTGTTTTTT.

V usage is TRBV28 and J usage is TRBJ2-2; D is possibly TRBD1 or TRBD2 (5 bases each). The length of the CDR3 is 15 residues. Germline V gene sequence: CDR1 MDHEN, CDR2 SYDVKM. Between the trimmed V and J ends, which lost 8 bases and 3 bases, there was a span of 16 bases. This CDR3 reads CASRDGGDHTGELFF. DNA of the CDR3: TGTGCCAGCCGGGACGGAGGCGACCACACCGGGGAGCTGTTTTTT.

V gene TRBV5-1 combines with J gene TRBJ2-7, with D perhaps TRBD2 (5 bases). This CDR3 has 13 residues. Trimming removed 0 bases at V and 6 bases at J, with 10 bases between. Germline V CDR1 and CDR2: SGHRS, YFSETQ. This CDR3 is CASSLEWRAEQYF. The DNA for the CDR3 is TGCGCCAGCAGCTTGGAGTGGCGGGCCGAGCAGTACTTC. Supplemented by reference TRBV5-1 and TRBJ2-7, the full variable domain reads KAGVTQTPRYLIKTRGQQVTLSCSPISGHRSVSWYQQTPGQGLQFLFEYFSETQRNKGNFPGRFSGRQFSNSRSEMNVSTLELGDSALYLCASSLEWRAEQYFGPGTRLTVT.

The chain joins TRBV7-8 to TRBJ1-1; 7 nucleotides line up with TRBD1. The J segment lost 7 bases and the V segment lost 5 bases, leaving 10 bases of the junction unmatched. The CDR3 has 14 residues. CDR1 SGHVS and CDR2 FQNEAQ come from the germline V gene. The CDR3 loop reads CASSKETGLGEAFF. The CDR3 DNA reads TGTGCCAGCAGCAAAGAGACAGGGCTGGGTGAAGCTTTCTTT.

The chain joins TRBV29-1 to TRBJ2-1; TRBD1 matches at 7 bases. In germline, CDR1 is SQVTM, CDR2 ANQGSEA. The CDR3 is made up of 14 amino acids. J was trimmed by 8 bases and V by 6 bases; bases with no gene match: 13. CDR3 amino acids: CSVRTGWLRDEQFF. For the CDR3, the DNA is TGCAGCGTGAGGACAGGATGGTTGCGTGATGAGCAGTTCTTC.

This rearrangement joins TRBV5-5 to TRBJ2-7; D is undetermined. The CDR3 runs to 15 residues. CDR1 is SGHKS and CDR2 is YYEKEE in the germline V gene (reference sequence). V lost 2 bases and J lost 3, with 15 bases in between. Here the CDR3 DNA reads TGTGCCAGCAGCTTCGGTTCAAGCGAGTACTACGAGCAGTACTTC. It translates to CASSFGSSEYYEQYF.

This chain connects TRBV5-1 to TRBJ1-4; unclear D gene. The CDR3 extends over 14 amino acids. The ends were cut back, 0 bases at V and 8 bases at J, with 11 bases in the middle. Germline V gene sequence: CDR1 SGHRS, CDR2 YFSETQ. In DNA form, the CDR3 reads TGCGCCAGCAGCTTGGAGACGGTTTGGGAAAAACTGTTTTTT. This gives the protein CASSLETVWEKLFF.

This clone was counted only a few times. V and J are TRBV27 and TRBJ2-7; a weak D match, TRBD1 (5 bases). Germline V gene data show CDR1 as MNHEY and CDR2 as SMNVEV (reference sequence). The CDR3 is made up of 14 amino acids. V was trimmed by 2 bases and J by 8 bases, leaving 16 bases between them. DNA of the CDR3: TGTGCCAGCAGTTTACAAACGAACCGACAGCAGCAGTACTTC. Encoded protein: CASSLQTNRQQQYF.

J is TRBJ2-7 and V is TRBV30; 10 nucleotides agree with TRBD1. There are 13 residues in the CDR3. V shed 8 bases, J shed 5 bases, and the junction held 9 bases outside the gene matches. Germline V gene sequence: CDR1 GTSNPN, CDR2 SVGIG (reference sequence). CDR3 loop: CAREGTGDNEQYF. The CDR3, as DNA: TGTGCCCGGGAGGGGACAGGGGACAACGAGCAGTACTTC.

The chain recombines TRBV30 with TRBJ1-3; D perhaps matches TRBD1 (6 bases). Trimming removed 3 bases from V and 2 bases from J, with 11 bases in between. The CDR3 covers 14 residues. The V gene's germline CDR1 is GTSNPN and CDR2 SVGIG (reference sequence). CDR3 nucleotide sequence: TGTGCCTGGAGCCTGGGGGGGCCTGGAAACACCATATATTTT. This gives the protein CAWSLGGPGNTIYF.

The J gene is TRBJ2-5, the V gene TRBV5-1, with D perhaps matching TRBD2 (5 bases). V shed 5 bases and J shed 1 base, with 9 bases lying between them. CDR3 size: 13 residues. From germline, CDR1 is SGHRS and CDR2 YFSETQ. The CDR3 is CASRMGSQETQYF. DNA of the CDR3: TGCGCCAGCAGGATGGGGAGCCAAGAGACCCAGTACTTC.

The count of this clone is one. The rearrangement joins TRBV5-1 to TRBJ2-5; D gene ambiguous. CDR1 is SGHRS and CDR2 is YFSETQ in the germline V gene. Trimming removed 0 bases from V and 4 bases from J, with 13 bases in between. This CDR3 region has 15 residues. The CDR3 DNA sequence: TGCGCCAGCAGCTTGGTTCCGATCATCTCAGAGACCCAGTACTTC. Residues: CASSLVPIISETQYF.

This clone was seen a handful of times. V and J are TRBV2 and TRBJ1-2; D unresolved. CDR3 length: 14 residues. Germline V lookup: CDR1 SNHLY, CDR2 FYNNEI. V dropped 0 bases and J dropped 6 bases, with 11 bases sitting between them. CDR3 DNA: TGTGCCAGCAGTGAAGCTCGCAGTGGGCATGGCTACACCTTC. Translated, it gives CASSEARSGHGYTF.

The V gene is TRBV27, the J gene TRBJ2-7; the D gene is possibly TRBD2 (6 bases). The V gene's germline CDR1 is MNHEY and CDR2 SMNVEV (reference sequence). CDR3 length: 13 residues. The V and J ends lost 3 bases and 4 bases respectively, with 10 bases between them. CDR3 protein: CASSLGGTYEQYF. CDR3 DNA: TGTGCCAGCAGTTTGGGGGGTACATACGAGCAGTACTTC.

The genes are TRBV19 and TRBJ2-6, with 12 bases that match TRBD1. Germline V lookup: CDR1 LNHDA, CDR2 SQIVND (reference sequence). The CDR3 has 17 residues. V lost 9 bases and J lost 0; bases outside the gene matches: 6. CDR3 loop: CASRPGQGASGANVLTF. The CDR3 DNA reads TGTGCCAGCAGACCGGGACAGGGGGCCTCTGGGGCCAACGTCCTGACTTTC.

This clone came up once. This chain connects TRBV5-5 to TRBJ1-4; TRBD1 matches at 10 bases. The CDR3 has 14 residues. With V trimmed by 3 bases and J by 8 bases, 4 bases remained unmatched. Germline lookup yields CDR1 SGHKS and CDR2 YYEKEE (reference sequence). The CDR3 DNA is TGTGCCAGCAGCTACTGGACAGGGGGAGAAAAACTGTTTTTT. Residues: CASSYWTGGEKLFF.

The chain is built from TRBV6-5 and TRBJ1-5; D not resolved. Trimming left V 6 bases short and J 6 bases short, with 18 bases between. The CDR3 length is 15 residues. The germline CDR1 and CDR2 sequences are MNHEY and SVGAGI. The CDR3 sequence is CASSPGFRGVQPQHF. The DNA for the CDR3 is TGTGCCAGCAGCCCCGGATTTCGGGGTGTTCAGCCCCAGCATTTT.

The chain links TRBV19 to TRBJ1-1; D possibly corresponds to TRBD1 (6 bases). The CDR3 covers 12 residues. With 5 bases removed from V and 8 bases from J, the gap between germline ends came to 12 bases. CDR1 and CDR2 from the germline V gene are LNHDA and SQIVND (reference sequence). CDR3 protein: CASSALGGEAFF. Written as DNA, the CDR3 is TGTGCCAGTAGTGCTCTGGGGGGCGAAGCTTTCTTT.

The CDR3 region has the DNA TGTGCCAGCAGCTCACCGGGACAGGGCCCTCACGAGCAGTACTTC. It yields the protein CASSSPGQGPHEQYF. J is TRBJ2-7 and V is TRBV7-8; TRBD1 aligns across 9 bases. Unmatched junction bases numbered 9, after V lost 4 bases and J lost 5 bases. CDR3 length: 15 residues. CDR1 is SGHVS and CDR2 is FQNEAQ in the germline V gene.

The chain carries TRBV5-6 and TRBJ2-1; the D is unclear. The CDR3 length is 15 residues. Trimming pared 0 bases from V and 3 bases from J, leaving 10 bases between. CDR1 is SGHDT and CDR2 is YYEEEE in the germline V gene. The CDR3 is CASSLALVGYNEQFF. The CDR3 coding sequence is TGTGCCAGCAGCTTGGCCTTAGTTGGCTACAATGAGCAGTTCTTC.

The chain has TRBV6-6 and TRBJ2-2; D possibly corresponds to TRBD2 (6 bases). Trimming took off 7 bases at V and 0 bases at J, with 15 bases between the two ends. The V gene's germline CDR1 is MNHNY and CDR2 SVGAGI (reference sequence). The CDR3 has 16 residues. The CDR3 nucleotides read TGTGCCAGCACCTCTGGGCGGGGTTCGAACACCGGGGAGCTGTTTTTT. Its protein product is CASTSGRGSNTGELFF.

The CDR3 DNA follows: TGTGCCAGCAGCTTACGCGGGAGTGGGGCAGATACGCAGTATTTT. Its translation is CASSLRGSGADTQYF. The chain joins TRBV11-2 to TRBJ2-3, with TRBD2 matching 7 bases. CDR3 size: 15 residues. Trimming cost V 2 bases and J 4 bases; bases outside gene matches: 6. Germline CDR1 and CDR2: SGHAT and FQNNGV.

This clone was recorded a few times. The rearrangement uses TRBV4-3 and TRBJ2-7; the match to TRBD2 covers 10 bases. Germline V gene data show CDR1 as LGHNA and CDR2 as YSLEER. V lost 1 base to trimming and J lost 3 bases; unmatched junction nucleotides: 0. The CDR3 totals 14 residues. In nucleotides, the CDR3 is TGCGCCAGCAGCCAAGGACTAGCGGGCTACGAGCAGTACTTC. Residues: CASSQGLAGYEQYF.

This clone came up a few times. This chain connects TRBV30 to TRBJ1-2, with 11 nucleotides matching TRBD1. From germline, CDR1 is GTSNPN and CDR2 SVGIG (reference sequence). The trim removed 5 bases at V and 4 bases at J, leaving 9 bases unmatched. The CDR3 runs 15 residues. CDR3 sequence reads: CAWWIRDRGFYGYTF. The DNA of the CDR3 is TGTGCCTGGTGGATCCGGGACAGGGGGTTCTATGGCTACACCTTC.

The CDR3 sequence is CASSSDRGLTEAFF. The CDR3 DNA follows: TGTGCCAGCAGCTCAGACAGGGGGCTAACTGAAGCTTTCTTT. This chain links TRBV7-9 with TRBJ1-1, with 10 bases lining up with TRBD1. This CDR3 region has 14 residues. Germline V gene data show CDR1 as SEHNR and CDR2 as FQNEAQ (reference sequence). V was clipped by 4 bases and J by 5 bases; unmatched bases: 4.

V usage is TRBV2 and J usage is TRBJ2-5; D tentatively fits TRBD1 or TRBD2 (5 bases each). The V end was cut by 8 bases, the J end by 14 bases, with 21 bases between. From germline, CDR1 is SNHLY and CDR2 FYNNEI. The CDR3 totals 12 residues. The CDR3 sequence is CASPSEWGTTYF. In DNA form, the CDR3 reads TGTGCCAGCCCATCCGAATGGGGGACCACTTACTTC. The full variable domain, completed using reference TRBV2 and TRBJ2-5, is EPEVTQTPSHQVTQMGQEVILRCVPISNHLYFYWYRQILGQKVEFLVSFYNNEISEKSEIFDDQFSVERPDGSNFTLKIRSTKLEDSAMYFCASPSEWGTTYFGPGTRLLVL.

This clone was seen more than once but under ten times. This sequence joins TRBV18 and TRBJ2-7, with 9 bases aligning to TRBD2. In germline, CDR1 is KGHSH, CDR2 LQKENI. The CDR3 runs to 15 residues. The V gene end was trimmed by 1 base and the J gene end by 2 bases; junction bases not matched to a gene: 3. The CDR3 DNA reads TGTGCCAGCTCACCACTGTTAGCGGGAGCCTACGAGCAGTACTTC. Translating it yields CASSPLLAGAYEQYF. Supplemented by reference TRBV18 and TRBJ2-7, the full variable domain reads NAGVMQNPRHLVRRRGQEARLRCSPMKGHSHVYWYRQLPEEGLKFMVYLQKENIIDESGMPKERFSAEFPKEGPSILRIQQVVRGDSAAYFCASSPLLAGAYEQYFGPGTRLTVT.

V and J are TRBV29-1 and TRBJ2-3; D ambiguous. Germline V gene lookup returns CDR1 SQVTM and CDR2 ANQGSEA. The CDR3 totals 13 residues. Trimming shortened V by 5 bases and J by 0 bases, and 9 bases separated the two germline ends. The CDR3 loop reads CSVSSGSTDTQYF. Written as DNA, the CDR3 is TGCAGCGTTAGTAGTGGGAGCACAGATACGCAGTATTTT.

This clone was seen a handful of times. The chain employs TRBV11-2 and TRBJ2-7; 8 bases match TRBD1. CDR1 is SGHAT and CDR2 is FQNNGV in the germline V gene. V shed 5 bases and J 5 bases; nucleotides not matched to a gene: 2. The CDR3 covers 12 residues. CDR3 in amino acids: CASSRQGNEQYF. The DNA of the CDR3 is TGTGCCAGCAGCAGACAGGGGAACGAGCAGTACTTC.